These T cell receptor beta chains were read from a single sample in a study of T cells in localized non-small cell lung cancer. TCRdb's copy holds only in-frame clones and misses some; the assay was immunoSEQ multiplex PCR. The sample carries more than 30,000 clones, 70% to 90% recorded once. The source material was peripheral blood mononuclear cells, sampled before any cancer treatment. The origin of the receptors is a woman aged 35-70 years with stage III lung adenocarcinoma. CDR3s include the opening cysteine and the closing phenylalanine or tryptophan. D genes are given only for firm matches. The listing skips clone size in some rows; elsewhere it reads once, few, many or a size class.

TRBV11-2	-	-	TRBJ2-5	TGTGCCAGCAGCTTAGTCCTTGACCCCGGCGGAGGGGAGACCCAGTACTTC	CASSLVLDPGGGETQYF
TRBV7-9	-	TRBD2	TRBJ2-1	TGTGCCAGCAGCTTAGCACTAGCGGGGGCCTACAATGAGCAGTTCTTC	CASSLALAGAYNEQFF
TRBV19	-	TRBD1	TRBJ1-1	TGTGCCAGTAGTAAAACCCGACAGGGGGCTTACGAAGCTTTCTTT	CASSKTRQGAYEAFF
TRBV9	-	TRBD2	TRBJ2-1	TGTGCCAGCAGCCAAAGCGGGGGGTCCAATGAGCAGTTCTTC	CASSQSGGSNEQFF
TRBV7-3	few	-	TRBJ2-5	TGTGCCAGCAGCTTAACAGGGGGCCAAGAGACCCAGTACTTC	CASSLTGGQETQYF
TRBV4-1	-	-	TRBJ2-7	TGCGCCAGCAGCCAAGAAGACGGGGGAAGCTCCTACGAGCAGTACTTC	CASSQEDGGSSYEQYF
TRBV11-2	-	TRBD2	TRBJ2-1	TGTGCCAGCAGCTCGGGACTAGCGGGCTACAATGAGCAGTTCTTC	CASSSGLAGYNEQFF
TRBV10-3	once	-	TRBJ2-4	TGTGCCATCAGTGACGGGCCGAGGGCTGGGAACATTCAGTACTTC	CAISDGPRAGNIQYF
TRBV28	once	-	TRBJ2-7	TGTGCCAGCAGTTTATTCGCGGGGCCCTCCTACGAGCAGTACTTC	CASSLFAGPSYEQYF
TRBV5-1	once	TRBD2	TRBJ2-5	TGCGCCAGCAGCGCCTCGGCGGGAGGAGAGACCCAGTACTTC	CASSASAGGETQYF
TRBV7-3	-	TRBD2	TRBJ2-5	TGTGCCAGCAGCTCTACGACTAGCGGGAGACGGACCGTTTTTTTCCCGAAAGGGGTCCAGTACTTC	CASSSTTSGRRTVFFPKGVQYF
TRBV28	-	-	TRBJ2-7	TGTGCCAGCAGTTTAGTGACTGTTTCCTCCTACGAGCAGTACTTC	CASSLVTVSSYEQYF
TRBV2	-	-	TRBJ1-2	TGTGCCAGCAGTCTAACTCGGACAGCGACCCCCGGCTATGGCTACACCTTC	CASSLTRTATPGYGYTF
TRBV7-3	-	-	TRBJ2-3	TGTGCCAGCAGCTTAAGTCCCGCGCGGGGCACAGATACGCAGTATTTT	CASSLSPARGTDTQYF
TRBV19	-	-	TRBJ1-2	TGTGCCAGTAGACCTCTCGGGGCGTCGGGCTACACCTTC	CASRPLGASGYTF
TRBV7-2	-	-	TRBJ2-7	TGTGCCAGCAGCTTATCATCCGGGGGCGAGCAGTACTTC	CASSLSSGGEQYF
TRBV6-6	few	-	TRBJ1-2	TGTGCCAGCAGTTACCCCTCCAGGGCCATCAACTATGGCTACACCTTC	CASSYPSRAINYGYTF
TRBV5-1	-	-	TRBJ2-5	TGCGCCAGCAGCTTCGGGACACCAGGGCAAGAGACCCAGTACTTC	CASSFGTPGQETQYF
TRBV5-4	once	-	TRBJ2-4	TGTGCCAGCAGCCCCACCGGTCCCGCGGGGAACATTCAGTACTTC	CASSPTGPAGNIQYF
TRBV28	-	-	TRBJ2-7	TGTGCCAGCAGTTTAGGTTACGAGCAGTACTTC	CASSLGYEQYF
TRBV29-1	-	TRBD2	TRBJ2-7	TGCAGCGTTGATACCGGGACTAACTACGAGCAGTACTTC	CSVDTGTNYEQYF
TRBV2	-	-	TRBJ2-3	TGTGCCAGCAACGTCGAATATACGCAGTATTTT	CASNVEYTQYF
TRBV11-2	-	-	TRBJ1-6	TGTGCCAGCAGCTTAGGAGCAGGTTCACCCCTCCACTTT	CASSLGAGSPLHF
TRBV30	-	-	TRBJ2-4	TGTGCCTGGCAAGGACTAGCCAAAAACATTCAGTACTTC	CAWQGLAKNIQYF
TRBV7-3	-	TRBD1	TRBJ1-1	TGTGCCAGCAGCCAAGACAGGGGGGATCGATACACTGAAGCTTTCTTT	CASSQDRGDRYTEAFF
TRBV27	-	-	TRBJ1-1	TGTGCCAGCAGCCCCCTTTTCGGAGGGGCGAACACTGAAGCTTTCTTT	CASSPLFGGANTEAFF
TRBV5-1	-	TRBD1	TRBJ2-7	TGCGCCAGCGGCACCGGACAGGCGATCGTTAGCTCCTACGAGCAGTACTTC	CASGTGQAIVSSYEQYF
TRBV7-2	-	-	TRBJ2-3	TGTGCCAGCAGCCTTTACAGGAATACAGATACGCAGTATTTT	CASSLYRNTDTQYF
TRBV2	-	-	TRBJ2-4	TGTGCCAGCAGTGATTTGACCGGTGGAACCAAAAACATTCAGTACTTC	CASSDLTGGTKNIQYF
TRBV5-1	-	-	TRBJ2-3	TGCGCCAGCAGCCTCGATTCCCCCACAGATACGCAGTATTTT	CASSLDSPTDTQYF
TRBV4-3	-	-	TRBJ1-2	TGCGCCAGCAGCCAAGGACCATTCAGCTATGGCTACACCTTC	CASSQGPFSYGYTF